This TCR beta chain emerged from a study of T and B cells in COVID-19 patients (dated by TCRdb to 2020 to 2021). A note on the overall study: Using TRB and IGH repertoire sequencing of peripheral blood, the study characterized adaptive immunity in COVID-19 patients who had active infection or had recovered. In the active-infection cohort, about 60% of the 20 patients were critically ill and required mechanical ventilation or ECMO. The TCR and BCR sequence repository comprised fewer than 40 patients and approximately 72 time points, with over 8 million TCR sequences analysed. An age-matched reference group of some 39 healthy donors negative for COVID-19 antibodies was used as the comparison for repertoire analyses. A recovered cohort included 19 patients who provided some 21 samples, and most of these patients had mild to moderate COVID-19 treated on an outpatient basis. Because samples were available both during active disease and after recovery, two patients were counted in both the recovered and the active cohorts. The recovered cohort had a median age of around 30 years, compared with around 67 years in the active-infection cohort. As many as 9 follow-up blood samples were taken per patient, and some of the samples covered different disease stages within the same individual. Of the 20 patients in the active-infection cohort, some 17 had comorbidities associated with unfavorable COVID-19 outcome.

This clonotype is deemed medium-sized (0.01 to 0.1%). What this receptor recognizes is not known. Per-base qualities were not stored, and no clone one base away is much larger. TRB repertoires were amplified using roughly 220-550 ng of genomic DNA isolated from blood. What the authors observed across the whole study: Patients with COVID-19 were reported to show strongly skewed TRBV/TRBJ gene usage. The recovered cohort had 2,400 or so exclusive TCR clusters, including over 30 low-pGen clusters. Specific T cell subsets (CD4+/Treg/CD8+) and sorted SARS-CoV-2-responsive or tetramer+ T cells had not yet been sequenced, with those experiments still ongoing. Few blood samples were available from mildly ill patients while symptoms were present, and early samples from severe cases were likewise scarce. The reported TCR clusters were stated to require prospective validation before clinical use. TRB repertoires were highly clonal in active COVID-19, whereas diversity and richness at recovery rose above healthy donor levels. The size of the cohort was considered insufficient for assessing HLA contributions to COVID-19 susceptibility or severity.

The sequencer listed for this sample is Illumina MiSeq. Multiplex PCR with BIOMED2 TRB-A/B primer pools was used to amplify TRB rearrangements. Two consecutive PCRs added Illumina-compatible adapters and 7-nucleotide sample barcodes to the amplicons. All library PCRs used Phusion HS II polymerase. Amplicons were gel-purified with the NucleoSpin Gel and PCR Clean-up kit, quantified on Qubit, and pooled at roughly 4.3 nM. The quality of the amplicon pool was checked on an Agilent 2100 Bioanalyzer prior to Illumina next-generation sequencing. In the authors' own workflow: MiXCR 3.0.8 with the default MiXCR reference library was used to annotate TRB rearrangements. Non-productive reads and sequences with fewer than 2 reads were removed, and every unique CDR3 nucleotide sequence was treated as one clone. R 3.5.1 was used to calculate clonality, diversity, richness and V-J gene usage. GLIPH2 was used to cluster TCRs by CDR3 similarity, and OLGA was used to calculate generation probabilities. Only GLIPH2 clusters containing at least four unique TCR clonotypes present in at least three individuals were kept. TCRdb reanalyzed the raw reads on its own, using fastp at Q25 for trimming and MiXCR for clone calling, and kept in-frame beta chains. Rows are combined by CDR3 protein, so each entry shows the most common genes and DNA. TCRdb's processing, not the authors', yielded these V and J calls. For this sample there are 20,000 to 25,000 distinct CDR3 sequences; under 30% appear just once. Jointly, the top ten make up 2.5% to 3.5% of the sample.

Counted from cysteine to phenylalanine, this CDR3 has 15 amino acids. Only the CDR3 DNA is retained, 45 bases long and in frame from the first base. Germline trimming: 5 bases from V, 6 bases from J; junction bases outside gene matches: 10. CDR1 and CDR2, looked up from the germline V gene (reference sequence), are MNHEY and SMNVEV. The sample comprised blood. The rearrangement combines TRBV27 with TRBJ2-7; 10 junctional bases match TRBD1. The receptor was derived from a human donor who had recovered from COVID-19. The bases are TGTGCCAGCAGTCAATCCGGGACAGGGGATAGCGAGCAGTACTTC. This sequence encodes CASSQSGTGDSEQYF.